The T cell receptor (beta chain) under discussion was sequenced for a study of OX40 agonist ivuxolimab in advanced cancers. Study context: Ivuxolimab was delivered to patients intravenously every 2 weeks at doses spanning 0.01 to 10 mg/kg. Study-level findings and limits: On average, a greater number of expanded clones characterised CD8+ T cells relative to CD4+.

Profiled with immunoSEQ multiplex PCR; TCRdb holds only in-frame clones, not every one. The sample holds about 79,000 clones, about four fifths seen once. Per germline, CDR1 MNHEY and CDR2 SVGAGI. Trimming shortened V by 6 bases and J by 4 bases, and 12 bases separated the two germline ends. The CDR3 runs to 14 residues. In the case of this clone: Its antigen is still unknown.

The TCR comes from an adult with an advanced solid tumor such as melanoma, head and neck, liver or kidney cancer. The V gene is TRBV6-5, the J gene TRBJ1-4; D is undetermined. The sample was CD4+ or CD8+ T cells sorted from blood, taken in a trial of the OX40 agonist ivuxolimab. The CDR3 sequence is CASSPTFNNEKLFF. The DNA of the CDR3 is TGTGCCAGCAGCCCTACTTTCAATAATGAAAAACTGTTTTTT.